Listed below are T cell receptor beta chains from one sample, sequenced in a study of patients and donors after allogeneic stem cell transplantation. TCRdb processed the RT-PCR reads anew with MiXCR; each CDR3 protein has one entry. Of about a million distinct CDR3 sequences in the sample, roughly 17% were seen once. Sequencing input: blood, either unsorted or a sorted T cell fraction (not recorded which). The receptors were sampled from a human donor who was either an allogeneic HSCT recipient or a stem cell or donor lymphocyte infusion donor (not recorded which). It is not recorded whose cells these are; they may come from a transplant donor. The CDR3 runs from the conserved cysteine through the conserved F or W. A D gene is named only where the DNA matches it firmly. For some rows the clone size is stated as once, few or many, or as a class when expanded; others skip it.

d_call: .; j_call: TRBJ1-2; clone_size: many; v_call: TRBV20-1; cdr3_nt: TGCAGTGCGATACGGGGGCGCCACACCTTC; cdr3_aa: CSAIRGRHTF
d_call: TRBD2; j_call: TRBJ2-7; clone_size: few; v_call: TRBV12-3/TRBV12-4; cdr3_nt: TGTGCCAGCAGCCCCGGGACTAGGTTATCCTACGAGCAGTACTTC; cdr3_aa: CASSPGTRLSYEQYF
d_call: TRBD1; j_call: TRBJ1-1; clone_size: few; v_call: TRBV7-8; cdr3_nt: TGTGCCAGCAGCTCCACCGGACAGGGAGGCACTGAAGCTTTCTTT; cdr3_aa: CASSSTGQGGTEAFF
d_call: .; j_call: TRBJ1-5; clone_size: few; v_call: TRBV10-3; cdr3_nt: TGTGCCATCAGCATCGGGACGGAACATCAGCCCCAGCATTTT; cdr3_aa: CAISIGTEHQPQHF
d_call: .; j_call: TRBJ1-1; clone_size: few; v_call: TRBV12-3/TRBV12-4; cdr3_nt: TGTGCCAGCACTATGGGGGGCCCTGACACTGAAGCTTTCTTT; cdr3_aa: CASTMGGPDTEAFF
d_call: TRBD1; j_call: TRBJ1-2; clone_size: few; v_call: TRBV7-2; cdr3_nt: TGTGCCAGCAGCTTAGTCTTCCGGACAGGGGGGTATGGCTACACCTTC; cdr3_aa: CASSLVFRTGGYGYTF
d_call: .; j_call: TRBJ2-4; clone_size: few; v_call: TRBV12-3/TRBV12-4; cdr3_nt: TGTGCCAGCAGTTTCGTGTCAGGATTAGCCAAAAACATTCAGTACTTC; cdr3_aa: CASSFVSGLAKNIQYF
d_call: TRBD1; j_call: TRBJ2-4; clone_size: few; v_call: TRBV20-1; cdr3_nt: TGCAGTGCTAGAGAGACAGGGCTAGCCAAAAACATTCAGTACTTC; cdr3_aa: CSARETGLAKNIQYF
d_call: .; j_call: TRBJ2-3; clone_size: few; v_call: TRBV5-7; cdr3_nt: TGTGCCAGCAGCCCCGGGACCTGGGCAGATACGCAGTATTTT; cdr3_aa: CASSPGTWADTQYF
d_call: .; j_call: TRBJ2-7; clone_size: many; v_call: TRBV24-1; cdr3_nt: TGTGCCACCAGTGGTTGGGACTCCTACGAGCAGTACTTC; cdr3_aa: CATSGWDSYEQYF
d_call: .; j_call: TRBJ1-2; clone_size: many; v_call: TRBV12-3/TRBV12-4; cdr3_nt: TGTGCCAGCAGTTATTCGACCCCCCGGGACTATGGCTACACCTTC; cdr3_aa: CASSYSTPRDYGYTF
d_call: .; j_call: TRBJ1-2; clone_size: .; v_call: TRBV24-1; cdr3_nt: TGTGCCACCAGCCGACCTCCCACGTCACGGAACTATGGCTACACCTTC; cdr3_aa: CATSRPPTSRNYGYTF
d_call: .; j_call: TRBJ2-1; clone_size: .; v_call: TRBV12-3/TRBV12-4; cdr3_nt: TGTGCCAGCAGTTTTGGAGGGGGTTTAATCAATGAGCAGTTCTTC; cdr3_aa: CASSFGGGLINEQFF
d_call: .; j_call: TRBJ1-3; clone_size: .; v_call: TRBV6-5; cdr3_nt: TGTGCCAGCAGTTACACCCAGTCACAGGGAAACACCATATATTTT; cdr3_aa: CASSYTQSQGNTIYF
d_call: TRBD1; j_call: TRBJ1-2; clone_size: few; v_call: TRBV12-3/TRBV12-4; cdr3_nt: TGTGCCAGCAGTTTATCCGGGACAGTAAGACCAGGGGGCTACACCTTC; cdr3_aa: CASSLSGTVRPGGYTF
d_call: TRBD2; j_call: TRBJ2-3; clone_size: few; v_call: TRBV20-1; cdr3_nt: TGCAGTGCGACTCGACTAGCGGGGGTCACAGATACGCAGTATTTT; cdr3_aa: CSATRLAGVTDTQYF
d_call: TRBD1; j_call: TRBJ2-7; clone_size: few; v_call: TRBV25-1; cdr3_nt: TGTGCCAGCAGTGATCAGAGACAGGGGCCCCGCTTC; cdr3_aa: CASSDQRQGPRF
d_call: .; j_call: TRBJ1-5; clone_size: few; v_call: TRBV4-3; cdr3_nt: TGCGCCAGCAGCCAAGATGAGGGTCGTAGCAATCAGCCCCAGCATTTT; cdr3_aa: CASSQDEGRSNQPQHF
d_call: .; j_call: TRBJ1-1; clone_size: few; v_call: TRBV10-3; cdr3_nt: TGTGCCATCAGTGACCCGACAGTACTGAACACTGAAGCTTTCTTT; cdr3_aa: CAISDPTVLNTEAFF
d_call: .; j_call: TRBJ2-1; clone_size: few; v_call: TRBV11-3; cdr3_nt: TGTGCCAGCAGCCCCGTACTAGTTAACAATGAGCAGTTCTTC; cdr3_aa: CASSPVLVNNEQFF
d_call: TRBD2; j_call: TRBJ2-1; clone_size: many; v_call: TRBV20-1; cdr3_nt: TGCAGTGCTAGTCCGGGACTAGCGGGATTTGAGCAGTTCTTC; cdr3_aa: CSASPGLAGFEQFF
d_call: .; j_call: TRBJ2-1; clone_size: .; v_call: TRBV20-1; cdr3_nt: TGCAGTGCCACCAGGGGGGCCGCGGGCAATGAGCAGTTCTTC; cdr3_aa: CSATRGAAGNEQFF
d_call: TRBD2; j_call: TRBJ2-7; clone_size: .; v_call: TRBV12-3/TRBV12-4; cdr3_nt: TGTGCCAGCAGTTCAAGGGCGGGAGGCCACTACGAGCAGTACTTC; cdr3_aa: CASSSRAGGHYEQYF
d_call: .; j_call: TRBJ2-2; clone_size: many; v_call: TRBV20-1; cdr3_nt: TGCAGTGGCCGGCGTCCGGGGACCGGGGAGCTGTTTTTT; cdr3_aa: CSGRRPGTGELFF
d_call: .; j_call: TRBJ2-1; clone_size: few; v_call: TRBV7-9; cdr3_nt: TGTGCCAGCAGTTTCGGACCGTATGAGCAGTTCTTC; cdr3_aa: CASSFGPYEQFF
d_call: .; j_call: TRBJ2-7; clone_size: few; v_call: TRBV2; cdr3_nt: TGTGCCAGCAGTGAAGGGGGGCTGGAGCAGTACTTC; cdr3_aa: CASSEGGLEQYF
d_call: TRBD2; j_call: TRBJ2-1; clone_size: many; v_call: TRBV20-1; cdr3_nt: TGCAGTGCTAGGACTAGCGGGCCCTACAATGAGCAGTTCTTC; cdr3_aa: CSARTSGPYNEQFF
d_call: .; j_call: TRBJ2-5; clone_size: few; v_call: TRBV30; cdr3_nt: TGTGCCTGGAGTGACGGTCGGAAGACCCAGTACTTC; cdr3_aa: CAWSDGRKTQYF
d_call: .; j_call: TRBJ1-1; clone_size: .; v_call: TRBV7-9; cdr3_nt: TGTGCCAGCAGCATAAGGATCCCTTTCTTT; cdr3_aa: CASSIRIPFF
d_call: TRBD2; j_call: TRBJ2-2; clone_size: many; v_call: TRBV6-6; cdr3_nt: TGTGCCAGCGGGAGGGCCACCGGGGAGCTGTTTTTT; cdr3_aa: CASGRATGELFF
d_call: .; j_call: TRBJ2-7; clone_size: .; v_call: TRBV28; cdr3_nt: TGTGCCAGCAGTCTACCTACCTTAACCTACGAGCAGTACTTC; cdr3_aa: CASSLPTLTYEQYF
d_call: .; j_call: TRBJ2-1; clone_size: few; v_call: TRBV7-2; cdr3_nt: TGTGCCAGCAGCCAGAGACTACCTGGGAGCTTAAATGAGCAGTTCTTC; cdr3_aa: CASSQRLPGSLNEQFF
d_call: .; j_call: TRBJ2-7; clone_size: .; v_call: TRBV5-1; cdr3_nt: TGCGCCAGCAGCTTGGGGTCAATCAACTCCTACGAGCAGTACTTC; cdr3_aa: CASSLGSINSYEQYF
d_call: .; j_call: TRBJ2-7; clone_size: few; v_call: TRBV6-1; cdr3_nt: TGTGCCAGCTGGAAGGCTACTTACCGAGCCGAGCAGTACTTC; cdr3_aa: CASWKATYRAEQYF
d_call: TRBD1; j_call: TRBJ1-1; clone_size: .; v_call: TRBV18; cdr3_nt: TGTGCCAGCTCACCAGAGACAGGGAGACTGAACACTGAAGCTTTCTTT; cdr3_aa: CASSPETGRLNTEAFF
d_call: .; j_call: TRBJ1-6; clone_size: few; v_call: TRBV28; cdr3_nt: TGTGCCAGCAGTCGCCGACAGGACCTTAATTCACCCCTCCACTTT; cdr3_aa: CASSRRQDLNSPLHF
d_call: .; j_call: TRBJ2-1; clone_size: few; v_call: TRBV20-1; cdr3_nt: TGCAGTGCTAGACGTCTACAGAAAGGGGATTTAGGTGAGCAGTTCTTC; cdr3_aa: CSARRLQKGDLGEQFF